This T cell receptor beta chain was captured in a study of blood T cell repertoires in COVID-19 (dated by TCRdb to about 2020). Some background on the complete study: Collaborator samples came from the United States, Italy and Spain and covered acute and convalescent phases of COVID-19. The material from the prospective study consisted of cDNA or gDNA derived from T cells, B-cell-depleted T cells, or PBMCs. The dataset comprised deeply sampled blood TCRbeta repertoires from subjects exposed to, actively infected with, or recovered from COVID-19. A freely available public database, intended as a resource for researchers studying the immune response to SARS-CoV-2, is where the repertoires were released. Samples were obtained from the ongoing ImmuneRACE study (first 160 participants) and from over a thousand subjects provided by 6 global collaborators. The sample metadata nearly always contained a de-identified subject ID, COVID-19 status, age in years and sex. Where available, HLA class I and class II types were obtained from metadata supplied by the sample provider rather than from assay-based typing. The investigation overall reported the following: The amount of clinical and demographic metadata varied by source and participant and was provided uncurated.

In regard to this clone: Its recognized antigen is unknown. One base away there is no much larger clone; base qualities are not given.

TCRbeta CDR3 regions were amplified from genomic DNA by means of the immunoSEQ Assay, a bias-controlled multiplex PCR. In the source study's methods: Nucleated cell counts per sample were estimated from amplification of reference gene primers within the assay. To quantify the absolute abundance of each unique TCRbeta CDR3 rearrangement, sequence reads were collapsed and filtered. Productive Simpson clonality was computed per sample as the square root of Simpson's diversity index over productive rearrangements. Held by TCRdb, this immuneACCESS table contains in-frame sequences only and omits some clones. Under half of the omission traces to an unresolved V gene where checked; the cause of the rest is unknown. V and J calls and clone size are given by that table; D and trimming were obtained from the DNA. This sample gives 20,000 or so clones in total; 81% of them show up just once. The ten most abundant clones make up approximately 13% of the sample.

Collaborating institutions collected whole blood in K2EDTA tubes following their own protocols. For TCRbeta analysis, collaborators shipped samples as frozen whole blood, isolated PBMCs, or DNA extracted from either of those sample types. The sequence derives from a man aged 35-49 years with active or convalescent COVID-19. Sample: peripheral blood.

The CDR3 is CSVKTSGAHYEQYF. The DNA sequence is as follows: TGCAGCGTTAAAACTAGCGGGGCACACTACGAGCAGTACTTC. The sequence joins TRBV29-1 to TRBJ2-7, with 10 bases matching TRBD2. Based on the germline V gene, the CDR1 and CDR2 sequences are SQVTM and ANQGSEA. Trimming takes 5 bases off V and 3 bases off J; junction bases not matched to a gene: 7. The CDR3, cysteine through phenylalanine, is 14 amino acids long. The retained sequence is limited to the CDR3, 42 bases, with the frame set at the first base.